This T cell receptor (beta chain) emerged from a study of regulatory T cells in long-lasting Graves disease. Concerning this clonotype itself: Its specificity is unknown.

The V and J ends lost 7 bases and 1 base respectively, with 11 bases between them. The CDR3 has 14 amino acids. CDR1 is ENHRY and CDR2 is SYGVKD in the germline V gene. Time point specified: newly diagnosed GD, antithyroid drugs for less than 3 months. Extracted PBMC RNA gave rise to the TCR library. Graves' disease diagnoses used American Thyroid Association guidelines. Study outcomes and limitations: Only a small sample size was used, which may have cut accuracy.

The TCR beta library used iRepertoire HTBI primers with Arm-PCR amplification of CDR3. MiXCR, applied by TCRdb to the multiplex PCR reads, yields one record per CDR3 protein. The sample lists hundreds of thousands of distinct CDR3 sequences; 16% were seen once. These data also featured in a second study, about T cells in Graves' hyperthyroidism and ophthalmopathy. That paper states: The study left out patients who had uncontrolled infection, other autoimmune disease, pregnancy or lactation. A model of 13 V-J features distinguished ophthalmopathy from stable hyperthyroidism.

This chain links TRBV10-3 with TRBJ1-5; unclear D gene. Sequences were derived from peripheral blood mononuclear cells (PBMCs), sampled at new diagnosis, from a patient treated with antithyroid drugs. The TCR comes from a woman in her twenties or thirties with Graves disease. The CDR3 DNA follows: TGTGCCATCAAAGGGAGTGGAAGCAATCAGCCCCAGCATTTT. Translated: CAIKGSGSNQPQHF.